These 18 T cell receptor beta chains were all obtained from the same sample, sequenced in a study of graft-versus-host responses after intestinal transplantation. Clones were read by immunoSEQ multiplex PCR, and TCRdb kept only the in-frame ones, dropping some. The data contain some 39,000 clones, over 90% of them seen just once; the ten biggest clones take up 3.6%. The sequences come from PBMCs, collected nearly 750 days after intestinal transplantation. The source of these receptors is a human patient who received an intestinal transplant, so some T cells may come from the graft donor.

The CDR3 spells CASSVGQGQNTEAFF. Here the CDR3 DNA reads TGTGCCAGCAGCGTAGGACAGGGCCAAAACACTGAAGCTTTCTTT. The chain joins TRBV7-3 to TRBJ1-1, with TRBD1 identical over 8 bases. Trimming cost V 5 bases and J 2 bases; bases outside gene matches: 7. Germline V gene sequence: CDR1 SGHTA, CDR2 FQGTGA. This CDR3 comprises 15 residues. The full variable domain, rest sourced from reference TRBV7-3 and TRBJ1-1, is GAGVSQTPSNKVTEKGKYVELRCDPISGHTALYWYRQSLGQGPEFLIYFQGTGAADDSGLPNDRFFAVRPEGSVSTLKIQRTERGDSAVYLCASSVGQGQNTEAFFGQGTRLTVV.

J is TRBJ2-3 and V is TRBV11-2; no clear D gene. Germline CDR1 and CDR2: SGHAT and FQNNGV. This CDR3 is built from 12 residues. V was shortened by 4 bases and J by 7 bases, with 9 bases between the two germline ends. In DNA, the CDR3 is TGTGCCAGCAGCTACTTATCAAATACGCAGTATTTT. Translating gives CASSYLSNTQYF.

The V and J genes are TRBV7-3 and TRBJ2-2; the match to TRBD1 covers 7 bases. CDR3 length equals 18 residues. V shed 5 bases and J 0 bases; nucleotides not matched to a gene: 12. Germline CDR1 SGHTA, CDR2 FQGTGA. The CDR3 DNA reads as TGTGCCAGCAGCCGCCATCACCCCGGGACAGCGAACACCGGGGAGCTGTTTTTT. Its translation: CASSRHHPGTANTGELFF.

V and J are TRBV19 and TRBJ2-5; D remains unclear. The CDR3 is 15 residues long. Germline V CDR1 and CDR2: LNHDA, SQIVND (reference sequence). Trimming removed 2 bases at V and 5 bases at J, with 15 bases between. The CDR3 coding sequence is TGTGCCAGTAGTATATCAAATAGGTGGGATGAGACCCAGTACTTC. This translates into CASSISNRWDETQYF.

The V call is TRBV5-1, the J call TRBJ2-7, with TRBD2 identical over 12 bases. This CDR3 contains 15 residues. CDR1 is SGHRS, CDR2 YFSETQ, per germline. V shed 0 bases and J 2 bases; nucleotides not matched to a gene: 0. The CDR3 nucleotides are TGCGCCAGCAGCTTGGGGACTAGCGGGGCCTACGAGCAGTACTTC. Amino acid sequence: CASSLGTSGAYEQYF.

The V gene is TRBV19, the J gene TRBJ2-7; the D is unclear. V was clipped by 8 bases and J by 3 bases, with 11 bases between them. Germline V lookup: CDR1 LNHDA, CDR2 SQIVND (reference sequence). The CDR3 runs 12 residues. The CDR3 is CASSTDGYEQYF. In nucleotides, the CDR3 is TGTGCCAGTTCCACGGACGGCTACGAGCAGTACTTC. Together with reference TRBV19 and TRBJ2-7, the CDR3 gives the full variable domain: DGGITQSPKYLFRKEGQNVTLSCEQNLNHDAMYWYRQDPGQGLRLIYYSQIVNDFQKGDIAEGYSVSREKKESFPLTVTSAQKNPTAFYLCASSTDGYEQYFGPGTRLTVT.

Written as DNA, the CDR3 is TGTGCCAGCAGCTTAACGACAGGCGGGGAGCAGTTCTTC. Its translation: CASSLTTGGEQFF. This sequence joins TRBV7-3 and TRBJ2-1; possibly TRBD1 for D (6 bases). In germline, CDR1 is SGHTA, CDR2 FQGTGA. V lost 0 bases and J 10 bases, leaving 10 bases between the germline ends. CDR3 length equals 13 residues.

J is TRBJ1-1 and V is TRBV19, with 12 positions matching TRBD1. The germline V gene has CDR1 LNHDA and CDR2 SQIVND (reference sequence). This CDR3 region has 17 residues. With V trimmed by 9 bases and J by 4 bases, 15 bases remained unmatched. The CDR3 DNA reads TGTGCCAGCCGAAGAGCCGGGACAGGGGGCGCGAGCACTGAAGCTTTCTTT. This encodes CASRRAGTGGASTEAFF. The complete variable domain, with remaining parts taken from reference TRBV19 and TRBJ1-1, reads DGGITQSPKYLFRKEGQNVTLSCEQNLNHDAMYWYRQDPGQGLRLIYYSQIVNDFQKGDIAEGYSVSREKKESFPLTVTSAQKNPTAFYLCASRRAGTGGASTEAFFGQGTRLTVV.

The chain links TRBV5-6 to TRBJ2-1; 8 nucleotides match TRBD1. V dropped 3 bases and J dropped 8; count of bases not matched to a gene: 4. The CDR3 is 13 amino acids. Germline CDR1 reads SGHDT; CDR2 reads YYEEEE. For the CDR3, the DNA is TGTGCCAGCAGCTACGGACAGGGCGATGAGCAGTTCTTC. It yields the protein CASSYGQGDEQFF.

This chain connects TRBV11-2 to TRBJ2-7; D is ambiguous. CDR1 and CDR2 from the germline V gene are SGHAT and FQNNGV. This CDR3 comprises 17 residues. The germline V and J ends were trimmed by 2 bases and 2 bases, with 19 bases remaining between them. The CDR3 nucleotides are TGTGCCAGCAGCTTAAAGGCGTCAGGTTGGGTTGCCTACGAGCAGTACTTC. Translation: CASSLKASGWVAYEQYF.

Only one count was recorded for this clone. The J gene is TRBJ1-5, the V gene TRBV10-3, with 8 bases matching TRBD1. This CDR3 is 16 amino acids long. V was pared by 3 bases and J by 2 bases, with 6 bases of the junction left unmatched. CDR1 is ENHRY, CDR2 SYGVKD, per germline. For the CDR3, the DNA is TGTGCCATCAGTGAAGGACAGGGATGGGGCAATCAGCCCCAGCATTTT. Its translation: CAISEGQGWGNQPQHF.

CDR3 region: CAISDPRGGTEAFF. CDR3 bases: TGTGCCATCAGTGACCCCAGGGGGGGCACTGAAGCTTTCTTT. The chain combines TRBV10-3 with TRBJ1-1, with 7 positions matching TRBD1. Losses at the gene ends were 3 bases for V and 4 bases for J; bases not matched to a gene: 5. The CDR3 spans 14 residues. Per the germline V gene, CDR1 is ENHRY and CDR2 is SYGVKD.

In DNA form, the CDR3 reads TGTGCCAGCAGTTCATTGGACGCATTAACGATGGGTAAGCAGTTCTTC. This encodes CASSSLDALTMGKQFF. The chain recombines TRBV27 with TRBJ2-1; no clear D gene. This CDR3 comprises 16 residues. The ends were cut back, 4 bases at V and 11 bases at J, with 24 bases in the middle. Germline CDR1 reads MNHEY; CDR2 reads SMNVEV (reference sequence).

This sequence joins TRBV6-5 and TRBJ1-5; D is unclear. CDR3 length: 12 residues. Germline V gene lookup returns CDR1 MNHEY and CDR2 SVGAGI. V was cut by 6 bases and J by 6 bases, with 9 bases left in between. The CDR3 DNA reads TGTGCCAGCAGACGAGTGGGTCAGCCCCAGCATTTT. Translated, it gives CASRRVGQPQHF.

This clone has a single count. The CDR3, as DNA: TGTGCCAGCAGCGTATTGGGCCTCGGGGCCAACGTCCTGACTTTC. Residues: CASSVLGLGANVLTF. The chain carries TRBV9 and TRBJ2-6; D not certain. Germline CDR1 SGDLS, CDR2 YYNGEE. Trimming left V 1 base short and J 4 bases short, with 9 bases between. The CDR3 has 15 amino acids.

This sequence joins TRBV29-1 and TRBJ1-2; D remains unclear. Trimming removed 7 bases from V and 2 bases from J, with 11 bases in between. The germline V gene encodes CDR1 SQVTM and CDR2 ANQGSEA. The CDR3 has 12 residues. Written as DNA, the CDR3 is TGCAGCGCGGTCAACGGGAACTATGGCTACACCTTC. This gives the protein CSAVNGNYGYTF.

The J gene is TRBJ2-7, the V gene TRBV5-6; 8 bases match TRBD2. Germline loops: CDR1 SGHDT, CDR2 YYEEEE. The V gene end was trimmed by 3 bases and the J gene end by 5 bases; junction bases not matched to a gene: 7. This CDR3 spans 14 amino acids. CDR3 nucleotide sequence: TGTGCCAGCAGCTCTGGGCCGGGGGGGAACGAGCAGTACTTC. Protein sequence: CASSSGPGGNEQYF.

The J gene is TRBJ1-3, the V gene TRBV5-4; tentatively, D is TRBD1 (5 bases). Germline assignment: CDR1 SGHNT and CDR2 YYREEE (reference sequence). The CDR3 runs to 15 residues. Trimming took 4 bases from V and 1 from J, leaving 12 bases between them. The CDR3 nucleotides read TGTGCCAGCAGCCCGATGGGGGGGTCTGGAAACACCATATATTTT. It translates to CASSPMGGSGNTIYF.